This is a list of T cell receptor beta chains from one sample in a study of spatial heterogeneity in lung cancer. TCRdb called the 5' RACE reads again in MiXCR, with one record for every CDR3 protein. The repertoire holds about 6,900 distinct CDR3 sequences, with around 4.3% as singletons. The specimen comprised normal lung tissue next to the tumor, sampled at surgery. These TCRs come from a female donor with early-stage non-small cell lung cancer. The conserved cysteine and the conserved F or W are not part of the CDR3 here. The D gene is left open where the match is weak.

j_gene: TRBJ2-5
v_gene: TRBV7-9
d_gene: TRBD1
CDR3aa: ASSATPGQGVETQY

j_gene: TRBJ2-1
v_gene: TRBV5-1
d_gene: TRBD2
CDR3aa: ASSPTSGAYNEQF

j_gene: TRBJ2-3
v_gene: TRBV19
d_gene: TRBD2
CDR3aa: ASSPGLADNTDTQY

j_gene: TRBJ2-1
v_gene: TRBV9
d_gene: .
CDR3aa: ASSVDLSYNEQF

j_gene: TRBJ2-3
v_gene: TRBV4-2
d_gene: TRBD2
CDR3aa: ASSQGVLAGSTDTQY

j_gene: TRBJ2-3
v_gene: TRBV6-1
d_gene: TRBD2
CDR3aa: ASRESGGVTDTQY

j_gene: TRBJ1-2
v_gene: TRBV12-3/TRBV12-4
d_gene: .
CDR3aa: ASRPTRVGGGYT

j_gene: TRBJ1-2
v_gene: TRBV7-2
d_gene: .
CDR3aa: ASSPTTGLSGYT

j_gene: TRBJ1-5
v_gene: TRBV19
d_gene: TRBD1
CDR3aa: ARTPPGQGCNLSNQPQH

j_gene: TRBJ2-5
v_gene: TRBV19
d_gene: .
CDR3aa: ASSNSRGAETQY

j_gene: TRBJ2-1
v_gene: TRBV27
d_gene: TRBD2
CDR3aa: ASRGLAGERSDEQF

j_gene: TRBJ1-1
v_gene: TRBV28
d_gene: .
CDR3aa: ASSLQNTEAF

j_gene: TRBJ2-1
v_gene: TRBV10-1
d_gene: TRBD2
CDR3aa: ASSDMRGGRAEQF

j_gene: TRBJ1-5
v_gene: TRBV2
d_gene: .
CDR3aa: ASSDFGDYQPQH

j_gene: TRBJ2-3
v_gene: TRBV4-1
d_gene: .
CDR3aa: ASSPPGTDTQY

j_gene: TRBJ1-5
v_gene: TRBV20-1
d_gene: .
CDR3aa: SALQLYSNQPQH

j_gene: TRBJ2-5
v_gene: TRBV6-5
d_gene: .
CDR3aa: ASSSPRAEETQY

j_gene: TRBJ1-1
v_gene: TRBV3-1
d_gene: .
CDR3aa: ASSPGDLGLNEAF

j_gene: TRBJ1-1
v_gene: TRBV13
d_gene: .
CDR3aa: ASGSHGGTEAF

j_gene: TRBJ1-1
v_gene: TRBV2
d_gene: .
CDR3aa: ASRPGTAYPEAF

j_gene: TRBJ2-1
v_gene: TRBV20-1
d_gene: .
CDR3aa: SAVGRYNEQF

j_gene: TRBJ1-5
v_gene: TRBV6-2/TRBV6-3
d_gene: .
CDR3aa: ASSDSGGSNQPQH

j_gene: TRBJ2-1
v_gene: TRBV11-3
d_gene: TRBD2
CDR3aa: ASSPGGHIYNEQF

j_gene: TRBJ2-3
v_gene: TRBV19
d_gene: .
CDR3aa: ASNGGRADTQY

j_gene: TRBJ2-1
v_gene: TRBV20-1
d_gene: .
CDR3aa: SARVPGLNNEQF